In this sample, the clone carrying this T cell receptor beta chain turned up once. The sample belongs to a study of blood T cell repertoires in COVID-19. Study at large: Sites in the United States, Italy and Spain provided acute and convalescent COVID-19 samples. Sources were T cells, B-cell-depleted T cells, or PBMCs; the material itself was cDNA or gDNA.

Original processing notes: Amplification with reference gene primers provided the estimates of nucleated cell counts. Here immunoSEQ multiplex PCR was the method, and the copy in TCRdb shows in-frame clones only, minus some. Clone size and V and J calls were adopted from that table, with D and trimming inferred from the DNA. This sample yields 250,000 to 350,000 clones, of which roughly 90% are seen a single time; around 12% belongs to the top ten. This CDR3 has 18 amino acids. Germline loops: CDR1 SNHLY, CDR2 FYNNEI. The J segment lost 6 bases and the V segment lost 4 bases, leaving 8 bases of the junction unmatched.

The sequence was collected from a woman aged 60-75 years with acute or convalescent COVID-19. The J gene is TRBJ2-2, the V gene TRBV2; 16 nucleotides agree with TRBD2. The sample was peripheral blood. This CDR3 reads CASSGTSGTSGRAGELFF. The DNA of the CDR3 is TGTGCCAGCAGTGGGACTTCCGGGACTAGCGGGAGGGCCGGGGAGCTGTTTTTT.